This T cell receptor (beta chain) stems from a study of blood T cell repertoires in COVID-19. Everyone who took part was roughly 18 to 100 years old, and they came from roughly 25 US areas. Which cohort a participant joined came from the clinical history participants gave. Using immunoSEQ multiplex PCR, the repertoire was profiled, and TCRdb retains in-frame clones only, with some absent. The repertoire holds some 490,000 clones, with more than 85% as singletons. Sequenced input: PBMCs or T cells enriched from blood (not recorded which). This receptor was taken from a woman aged 55-70 years who had recovered from COVID-19.

The CDR3 region is CASSPGASGGNNEQFF. CDR3 DNA: TGTGCCAGCAGCCCCGGGGCGAGCGGGGGGAACAATGAGCAGTTCTTC. The chain carries TRBV3-1 (or the pseudogene TRBV3-2) and TRBJ2-1; TRBD2 agrees at 9 bases. Germline trimming cut 4 bases from V and 5 bases from J; bases unmatched to any gene: 9. CDR3 length: 16 residues. Germline V gene lookup returns CDR1 LGHDT and CDR2 YNNKEL (reference sequence).